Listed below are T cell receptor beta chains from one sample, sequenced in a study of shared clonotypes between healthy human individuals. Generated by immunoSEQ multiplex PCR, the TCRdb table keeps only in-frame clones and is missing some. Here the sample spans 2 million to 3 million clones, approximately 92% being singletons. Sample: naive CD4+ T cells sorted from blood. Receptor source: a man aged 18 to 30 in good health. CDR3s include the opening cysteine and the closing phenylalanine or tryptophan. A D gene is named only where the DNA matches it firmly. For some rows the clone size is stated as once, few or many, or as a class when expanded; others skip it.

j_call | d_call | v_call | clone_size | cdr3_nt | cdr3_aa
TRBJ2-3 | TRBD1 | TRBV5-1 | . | TGCGCCAGCAGCTTGGGTAACAGGGGCGGAGATACGCAGTATTTT | CASSLGNRGGDTQYF
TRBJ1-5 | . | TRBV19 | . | TGTGCCAGTAGTATTAAGGGAATCAATCAGCCCCAGCATTTT | CASSIKGINQPQHF
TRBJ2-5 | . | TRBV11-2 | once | TGTGCCAGCAGCCCGACGGGGCCCGGTAGAGAGACCCAGTACTTC | CASSPTGPGRETQYF
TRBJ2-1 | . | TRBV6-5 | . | TGTGCCAGCAGTTCCCGGCTGGACCGCGGGGAGCAGTTCTTC | CASSSRLDRGEQFF
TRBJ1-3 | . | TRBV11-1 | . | TGTGCCAGCAGCTCGACACACGGCTCTGGAAACACCATATATTTT | CASSSTHGSGNTIYF
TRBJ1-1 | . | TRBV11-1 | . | TGTGCCAGCAGCTTAGCAGGGGTTACTGAAGCTTTCTTT | CASSLAGVTEAFF
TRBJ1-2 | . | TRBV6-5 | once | TGTGCCAGCAGGGTATCAGGGGCGTGGAGCTATGGCTACACCTTC | CASRVSGAWSYGYTF
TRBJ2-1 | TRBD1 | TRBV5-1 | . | TGCGCCAGCAGCCAGGGGGAACTTCTCTACAATGAGCAGTTCTTC | CASSQGELLYNEQFF
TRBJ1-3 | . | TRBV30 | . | TGTGCCTGGACTTCAGTGGGGGCAGCCTCTAGCCGAGGAAACACCATATATTTT | CAWTSVGAASSRGNTIYF
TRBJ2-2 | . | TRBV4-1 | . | TGCGCCAGCAGCCAAGAATCCCTCAAAGGGGGTAACACCGGGGAGCTGTTTTTT | CASSQESLKGGNTGELFF
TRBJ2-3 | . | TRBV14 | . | TGTGCCAGCAGCCAAGTTGGGGGTTACACAGATACGCAGTATTTT | CASSQVGGYTDTQYF
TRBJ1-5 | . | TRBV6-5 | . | TGTGCCAGCAGTTACTCTTTAGATCAGCCCCAGCATTTT | CASSYSLDQPQHF
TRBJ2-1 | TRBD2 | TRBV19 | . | TGTGCCAGTAGCTTGGTGGCGGGAGGGCCGGATGAGCAGTTCTTC | CASSLVAGGPDEQFF
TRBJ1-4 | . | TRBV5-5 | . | TGTGCCAGCAGCTTGCCCGAGAGTGCAACTAATGAAAAACTGTTTTTT | CASSLPESATNEKLFF
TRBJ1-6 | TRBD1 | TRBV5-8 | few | TGTGCCAGCAGCTTGGACAGGGGTACACCCCTCCACTTT | CASSLDRGTPLHF
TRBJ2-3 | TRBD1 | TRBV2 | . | TGTGCCAGCAGTGATCCCCAGGGGGCAACCACAGATACGCAGTATTTT | CASSDPQGATTDTQYF